This TCR beta chain was retrieved from a study of cytomegalovirus exposure and HLA in healthy donors. Study at large: The 90 to 150 validation repertoires, a later analysis reported, used the same platform as the approximately 700 first-cohort repertoires.

Findings and caveats of the study: Reports indicated that the classifier achieved high specificity and sensitivity in diagnosing cytomegalovirus status.

Comments on this clone: Its antigen is unknown.

The CDR3 spans 14 residues. The germline CDR1 and CDR2 sequences are SGHNT and YYREEE (reference sequence). J gave up 3 bases and V 5 bases, and 6 bases lay outside the gene matches. Sequencing used immunoSEQ multiplex PCR; TCRdb keeps in-frame clones, though not all of them. The repertoire consists of 150,000 to 200,000 clones, with just under 85% occurring once and the leading ten covering about 2.3%. This clonotype was sampled from a man aged 30-40 years in good health and CMV-seropositive. The sequenced material came from PBMCs. V usage is TRBV5-4 and J usage is TRBJ1-2, with 8 bases that match TRBD1. The CDR3 region has the DNA TGTGCCAGCAGTTTTGACAGGGGAGACTATGGCTACACCTTC. The encoded protein is CASSFDRGDYGYTF.